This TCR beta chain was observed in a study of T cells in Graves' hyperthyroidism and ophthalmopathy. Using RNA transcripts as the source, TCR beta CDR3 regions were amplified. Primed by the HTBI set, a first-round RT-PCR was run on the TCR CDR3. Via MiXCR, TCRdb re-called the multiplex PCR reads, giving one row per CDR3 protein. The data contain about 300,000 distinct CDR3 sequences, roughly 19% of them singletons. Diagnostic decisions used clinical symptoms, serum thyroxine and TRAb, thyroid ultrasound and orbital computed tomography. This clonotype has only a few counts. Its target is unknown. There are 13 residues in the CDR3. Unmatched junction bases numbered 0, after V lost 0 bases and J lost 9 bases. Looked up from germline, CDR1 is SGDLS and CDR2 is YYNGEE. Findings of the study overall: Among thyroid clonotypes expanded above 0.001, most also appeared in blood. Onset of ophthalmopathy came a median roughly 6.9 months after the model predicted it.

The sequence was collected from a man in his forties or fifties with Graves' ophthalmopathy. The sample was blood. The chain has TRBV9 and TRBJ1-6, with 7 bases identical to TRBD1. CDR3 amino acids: CASSVGQGSPLHF. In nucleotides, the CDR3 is TGTGCCAGCAGCGTAGGACAGGGTTCACCCCTCCACTTT.